A single sample is the source of the 23 T cell receptor beta chains below, sequenced in a study of shared clonotypes between healthy human individuals. Some clones are missing from TCRdb's copy, which holds only in-frame ones; the method was immunoSEQ multiplex PCR. Of roughly 380,000 clones listed, 90% to 98% are singletons. Sequencing input: memory CD8+ T cells sorted from blood. Subset described: CD45RO+ cells pooled with CCR7-negative TemRA cells. The receptors shown here come from a man younger than 40 in good health.

This CDR3 reads CASSGDGANGYTF. The CDR3 DNA is TGTGCCAGCAGTGGGGACGGGGCCAATGGCTACACCTTC. The chain carries TRBV6-1 and TRBJ1-2, with D possibly matching TRBD1 (5 bases). The CDR3 totals 13 residues. Trimming removed 4 bases from V and 6 bases from J, with 12 bases in between. CDR1 is MNHNS, CDR2 SASEGT, per germline.

This clone was seen just once. The rearrangement links TRBV27 to TRBJ2-3; TRBD2 agrees at 14 bases. Trimming removed 6 bases from V and 0 bases from J; junction bases left unmatched: 8. Germline CDR1 MNHEY, CDR2 SMNVEV (reference sequence). This CDR3 has 18 amino acids. The DNA for the CDR3 is TGTGCCAGCAGGCTCCCGGGACTAGCGGGAGCGAGCACAGATACGCAGTATTTT. This encodes CASRLPGLAGASTDTQYF.

This chain connects TRBV9 to TRBJ2-1, with 7 positions matching TRBD1. V shed 3 bases, J shed 12 bases, and the junction held 6 bases outside the gene matches. The length of the CDR3 is 12 residues. Germline values: CDR1 SGDLS, CDR2 YYNGEE. The CDR3 reads CASSARGGGQFF. The CDR3 coding sequence is TGTGCCAGCAGCGCGCGAGGGGGCGGGCAGTTCTTC.

The chain has TRBV29-1 and TRBJ2-5; tentatively, D is TRBD1 or TRBD2 (5 bases each). The CDR3 covers 16 residues. V lost 0 bases and J lost 3, with 17 bases in between. CDR1 and CDR2 from the germline V gene are SQVTM and ANQGSEA. CDR3 loop: CSVEDREYDPKETQYF. Written as DNA, the CDR3 is TGCAGCGTTGAAGACAGGGAGTACGATCCGAAAGAGACCCAGTACTTC.

This chain uses TRBV4-1 with TRBJ2-2, with TRBD2 matching 8 bases. Germline loops: CDR1 MGHRA, CDR2 YSYEKL. With 1 base clipped from V and 4 bases from J, the junction kept 8 bases outside the gene matches. The CDR3 contains 17 residues. The CDR3 nucleotides are TGCGCCAGCAGCCAAGCTCACCTACTAGCGGTCACCGGGGAGCTGTTTTTT. Amino acid sequence: CASSQAHLLAVTGELFF.

This chain connects TRBV14 to TRBJ1-2; TRBD1 agrees at 10 bases. CDR1 is SGHDN, CDR2 FVKESK, per germline. This CDR3 is 13 amino acids long. The trim removed 4 bases at V and 4 bases at J, leaving 0 bases unmatched. As DNA, the CDR3 is TGTGCCAGCAGCCGACAGGGGGCCTATGGCTACACCTTC. It translates to CASSRQGAYGYTF.

CDR3 protein: CASSQEGVGIRAYEKLFF. The CDR3 DNA is TGCGCCAGCAGCCAAGAAGGCGTCGGAATCAGGGCCTATGAAAAACTGTTTTTT. The chain recombines TRBV4-1 with TRBJ1-4; the D gene is possibly TRBD1 (5 bases). V lost 0 bases, J lost 6 bases, and 20 bases lay in between. Germline CDR1 and CDR2: MGHRA and YSYEKL. The CDR3 covers 18 residues.

The chain recombines TRBV4-1 with TRBJ1-2; no definite D call. Germline assignment: CDR1 MGHRA and CDR2 YSYEKL. This CDR3 is 15 amino acids long. The V end lost 2 bases, the J end lost 1 base, and 11 bases lay between the germline ends. For the CDR3, the DNA is TGCGCCAGCAGCCAAAATGGGAACGGTAACTATGGCTACACCTTC. Protein product: CASSQNGNGNYGYTF.

A remark on this clone: Compared with germline, one end of the junction differs, possibly owing to a read error. The chain uses TRBV7-7 and TRBJ1-6, with 7 bases matching TRBD1. The V gene's germline CDR1 is SSHAT and CDR2 FNYEAQ (reference sequence). The CDR3 runs to 14 residues. CDR3 sequence reads: CASSLGGSNSPLHF. The CDR3 region has the DNA TGTGCTAGCAGCTTAGGGGGCTCCAATTCACCCCTCCACTTT.

Notes on this clone: Germline and junction disagree at one end, which may indicate a read error. The chain uses TRBV27 and TRBJ2-7, with 8 bases matching TRBD1. This CDR3 contains 13 residues. Germline V gene lookup returns CDR1 MNHEY and CDR2 SMNVEV (reference sequence). The CDR3 coding sequence is TGTGCCAGCAGTTTCTCATTGACAGGGGCGGTGCACTTC. Its protein is CASSFSLTGAVHF.

The chain carries TRBV19 and TRBJ2-1, with a possible D match to TRBD2 (6 bases). Germline V CDR1 and CDR2: LNHDA, SQIVND (reference sequence). The ends were cut back, 3 bases at V and 4 bases at J, with 16 bases in the middle. The CDR3 consists of 16 residues. The CDR3 DNA reads TGTGCCAGTAGTATCCGTCGGGCTAGCGTGTACAATGAGCAGTTCTTC. Its translation is CASSIRRASVYNEQFF.

The chain employs TRBV5-1 and TRBJ2-5; 7 positions agree with TRBD2. The CDR3 contains 14 residues. Germline V gives CDR1 SGHRS, CDR2 YFSETQ. V was pared by 2 bases and J by 0 bases, with 1 base of the junction left unmatched. As DNA, the CDR3 is TGCGCCAGCAGCTTTAGCGGGTACCAAGAGACCCAGTACTTC. Its translation is CASSFSGYQETQYF.

The V gene is TRBV27, the J gene TRBJ2-1; 8 bases are shared with TRBD1. CDR1 is MNHEY and CDR2 is SMNVEV in the germline V gene (reference sequence). The J segment lost 5 bases and the V segment lost 6 bases, leaving 12 bases of the junction unmatched. This CDR3 region has 16 residues. Here the CDR3 reads CASSHHRGKGHNEQFF. In DNA, the CDR3 is TGTGCCAGCAGCCACCACAGGGGGAAAGGCCACAATGAGCAGTTCTTC.

The chain joins TRBV18 to TRBJ2-2; D ambiguous. This CDR3 spans 12 amino acids. Germline CDR1 and CDR2: KGHSH and LQKENI. V was clipped by 5 bases and J by 4 bases, with 5 bases between them. CDR3 amino acids: CASSTATGELFF. CDR3 sequence (DNA): TGTGCCAGCTCAACAGCCACCGGGGAGCTGTTTTTT.

The V call is TRBV6-1, the J call TRBJ2-7; 7 bases are shared with TRBD1. Germline-derived CDR1 and CDR2 are MNHNS and SASEGT. The J segment lost 0 bases and the V segment lost 11 bases, leaving 10 bases of the junction unmatched. The CDR3 is 14 residues long. CDR3 in amino acids: CAGGLWTGSYEQYF. The CDR3 DNA reads TGTGCCGGGGGATTGTGGACAGGCTCCTACGAGCAGTACTTC.

V is TRBV13 and J is TRBJ2-3; D is ambiguous. The V end lost 0 bases, the J end lost 6 bases, and 4 bases lay between the germline ends. This CDR3 is 12 amino acids long. CDR1 and CDR2 (germline): PRHDT, FYEKMQ (reference sequence). CDR3 sequence reads: CASSLGADTQYF. The CDR3 coding sequence is TGTGCCAGCAGCTTAGGGGCGGATACGCAGTATTTT. Drawing the rest from reference TRBV13 and TRBJ2-3, the complete variable domain is AAGVIQSPRHLIKEKRETATLKCYPIPRHDTVYWYQQGPGQDPQFLISFYEKMQSDKGSIPDRFSAQQFSDYHSELNMSSLELGDSALYFCASSLGADTQYFGPGTRLTVL.

The chain links TRBV4-2 to TRBJ2-5; D gene uncertain. The germline V gene encodes CDR1 LGHNA and CDR2 YNFKEQ. The V end was cut by 1 base, the J end by 2 bases, with 5 bases between. The CDR3 length is 13 residues. The CDR3 nucleotides read TGTGCCAGCAGCCAAGGACATCAAGAGACCCAGTACTTC. Encoded protein: CASSQGHQETQYF.

This chain links TRBV6-6 with TRBJ1-1; TRBD1 matches at 8 bases. The CDR3 length is 14 residues. With V trimmed by 2 bases and J by 11 bases, 10 bases remained unmatched. The germline V gene has CDR1 MNHNY and CDR2 SVGAGI (reference sequence). For the CDR3, the DNA is TGTGCCAGCAGTTACGTCAGGGGGCGCGGACGGGCTTTCTTT. It specifies CASSYVRGRGRAFF.

V gene TRBV7-2 combines with J gene TRBJ2-3; TRBD1 matches at 9 bases. The junction had 11 bases not matched to a gene; V was cut back by 5 bases and J by 2 bases. CDR1 SGHTA and CDR2 FQGNSA come from the germline V gene. This CDR3 is 17 amino acids long. DNA for the CDR3: TGTGCCAGCAGCCCAAGGACAGGGGCTAGCCTCACAGATACGCAGTATTTT. Its protein product is CASSPRTGASLTDTQYF. The full variable domain, with the rest looked up from reference TRBV7-2 and TRBJ2-3, is GAGVSQSPSNKVTEKGKDVELRCDPISGHTALYWYRQSLGQGLEFLIYFQGNSAPDKSGLPSDRFSAERTGGSVSTLTIQRTQQEDSAVYLCASSPRTGASLTDTQYFGPGTRLTVL.

Worth noting for this clone: The same CDR3 also results from other DNA sequences found in this sample. The rearrangement links TRBV20-1 to TRBJ1-6; D is unresolved. Trimming stripped 5 bases from V and 7 bases from J, with 6 bases between. This CDR3 region has 11 residues. CDR1 DFQATT and CDR2 SNEGSKA come from the germline V gene (reference sequence). CDR3 nucleotide sequence: TGCAGTGCTCGGGAAAATTCACCCCTCCACTTT. It codes for CSARENSPLHF.

V and J are TRBV5-1 and TRBJ2-5; TRBD2 agrees at 8 bases. CDR1 and CDR2 (germline): SGHRS, YFSETQ. The CDR3 is made up of 14 amino acids. The ends lost 5 bases at V and 5 bases at J; junction bases unmatched: 8. DNA for the CDR3: TGCGCCAGCAGGCCCGGGACTAGTTACGAGACCCAGTACTTC. It encodes CASRPGTSYETQYF.

The V call is TRBV19, the J call TRBJ1-2; D might be TRBD1 (6 bases). The CDR3 length is 14 residues. From germline, CDR1 is LNHDA and CDR2 SQIVND (reference sequence). V was pared by 7 bases and J by 4 bases, with 16 bases between. The CDR3 loop is CASTSSDRSYGYTF. The CDR3 DNA reads TGTGCCAGTACCTCCTCCGACAGGAGCTATGGCTACACCTTC. Together with reference TRBV19 and TRBJ1-2, the CDR3 gives the full variable domain: DGGITQSPKYLFRKEGQNVTLSCEQNLNHDAMYWYRQDPGQGLRLIYYSQIVNDFQKGDIAEGYSVSREKKESFPLTVTSAQKNPTAFYLCASTSSDRSYGYTFGSGTRLTVV.

The V call is TRBV5-1, the J call TRBJ2-2; D not certain. Germline V gene sequence: CDR1 SGHRS, CDR2 YFSETQ. The V and J ends lost 0 bases and 6 bases respectively, with 3 bases between them. The CDR3 spans 12 residues. The CDR3 DNA reads TGCGCCAGCAGCTTGGTTGCCGGGGAGCTGTTTTTT. This codes for CASSLVAGELFF.